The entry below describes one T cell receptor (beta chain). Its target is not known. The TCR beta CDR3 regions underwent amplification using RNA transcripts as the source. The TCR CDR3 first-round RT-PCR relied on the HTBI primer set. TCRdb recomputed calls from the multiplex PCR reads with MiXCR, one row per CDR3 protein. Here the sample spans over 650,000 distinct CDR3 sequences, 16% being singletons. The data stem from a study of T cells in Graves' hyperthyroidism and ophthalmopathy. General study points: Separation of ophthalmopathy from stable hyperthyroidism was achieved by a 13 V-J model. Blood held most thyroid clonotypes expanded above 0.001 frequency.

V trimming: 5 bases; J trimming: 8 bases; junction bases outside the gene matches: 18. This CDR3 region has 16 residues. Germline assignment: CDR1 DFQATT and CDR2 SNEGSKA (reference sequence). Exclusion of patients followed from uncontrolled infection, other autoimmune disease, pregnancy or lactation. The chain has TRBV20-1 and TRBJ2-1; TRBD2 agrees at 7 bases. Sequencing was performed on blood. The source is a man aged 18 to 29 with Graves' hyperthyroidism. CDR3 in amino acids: CSAGDAGGGSLDEQFF. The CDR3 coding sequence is TGCAGTGCTGGCGATGCGGGCGGCGGGAGCCTCGATGAGCAGTTCTTC.